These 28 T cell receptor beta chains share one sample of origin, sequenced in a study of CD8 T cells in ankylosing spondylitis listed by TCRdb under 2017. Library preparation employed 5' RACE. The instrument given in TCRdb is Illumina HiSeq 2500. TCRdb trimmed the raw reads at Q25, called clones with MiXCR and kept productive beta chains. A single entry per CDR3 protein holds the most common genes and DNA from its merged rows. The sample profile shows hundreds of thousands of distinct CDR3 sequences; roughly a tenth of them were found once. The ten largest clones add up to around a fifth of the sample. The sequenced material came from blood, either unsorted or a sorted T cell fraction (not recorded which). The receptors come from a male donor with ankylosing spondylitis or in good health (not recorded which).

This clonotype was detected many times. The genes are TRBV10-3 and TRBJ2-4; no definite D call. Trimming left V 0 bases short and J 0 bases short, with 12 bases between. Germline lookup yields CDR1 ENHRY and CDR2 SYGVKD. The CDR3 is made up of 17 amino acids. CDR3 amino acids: CAISESQGPRAKNIQYF. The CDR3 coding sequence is TGTGCCATCAGTGAGTCCCAAGGACCTCGAGCCAAAAACATTCAGTACTTC.

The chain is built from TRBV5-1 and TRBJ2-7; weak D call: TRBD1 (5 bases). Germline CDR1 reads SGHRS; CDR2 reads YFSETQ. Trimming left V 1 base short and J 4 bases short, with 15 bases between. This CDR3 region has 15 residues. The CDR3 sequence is CASSLSAVGDYEQYF. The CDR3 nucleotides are TGCGCCAGCAGCTTGTCCGCGGTAGGGGATTACGAGCAGTACTTC.

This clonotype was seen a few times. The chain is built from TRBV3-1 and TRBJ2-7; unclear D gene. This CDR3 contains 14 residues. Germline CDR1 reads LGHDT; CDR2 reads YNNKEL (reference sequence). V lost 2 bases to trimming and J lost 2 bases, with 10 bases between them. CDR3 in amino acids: CASSQIRPPYEQYF. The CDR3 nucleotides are TGTGCCAGCAGCCAAATACGGCCTCCCTACGAGCAGTACTTC.

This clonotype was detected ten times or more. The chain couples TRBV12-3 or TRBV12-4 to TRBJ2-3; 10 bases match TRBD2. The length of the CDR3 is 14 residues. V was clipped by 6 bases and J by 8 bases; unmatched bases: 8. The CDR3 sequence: CASSFTSGAATQYF. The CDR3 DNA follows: TGTGCCAGCAGCTTTACTAGCGGGGCCGCTACGCAGTATTTT.

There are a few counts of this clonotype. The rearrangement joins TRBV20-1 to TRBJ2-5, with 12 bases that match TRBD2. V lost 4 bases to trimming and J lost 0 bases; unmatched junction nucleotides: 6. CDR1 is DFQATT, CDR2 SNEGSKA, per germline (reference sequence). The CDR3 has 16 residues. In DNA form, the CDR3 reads TGCAGTGCTACTAGCGGGGGGGCACAGTACCAAGAGACCCAGTACTTC. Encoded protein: CSATSGGAQYQETQYF.

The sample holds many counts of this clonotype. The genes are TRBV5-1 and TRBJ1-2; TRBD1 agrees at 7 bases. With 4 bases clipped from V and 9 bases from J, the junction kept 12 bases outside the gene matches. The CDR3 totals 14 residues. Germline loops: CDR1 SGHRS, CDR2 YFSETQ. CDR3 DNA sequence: TGCGCCAGCAGCACCTCGACAGGGCAAACGAGCTACACCTTC. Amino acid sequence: CASSTSTGQTSYTF.

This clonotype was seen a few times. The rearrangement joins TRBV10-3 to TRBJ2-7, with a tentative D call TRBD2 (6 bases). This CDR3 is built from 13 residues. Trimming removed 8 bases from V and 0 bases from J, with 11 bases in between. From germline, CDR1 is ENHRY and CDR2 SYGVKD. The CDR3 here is CAIRRGLSYEQYF. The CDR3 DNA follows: TGTGCCATCCGGCGGGGCCTCTCCTACGAGCAGTACTTC.

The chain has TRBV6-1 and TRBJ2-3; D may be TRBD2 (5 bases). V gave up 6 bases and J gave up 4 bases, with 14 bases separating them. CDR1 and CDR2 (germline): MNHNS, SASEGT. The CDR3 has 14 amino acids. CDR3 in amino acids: CASSSPGVADTQYF. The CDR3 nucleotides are TGTGCCAGCAGCTCGCCCGGGGTAGCAGATACGCAGTATTTT.

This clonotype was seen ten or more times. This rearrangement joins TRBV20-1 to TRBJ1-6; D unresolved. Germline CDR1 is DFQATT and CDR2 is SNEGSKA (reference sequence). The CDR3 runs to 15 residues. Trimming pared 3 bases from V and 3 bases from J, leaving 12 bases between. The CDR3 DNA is TGCAGTGCTAGCCCCGGAGGAAACTATAATTCACCCCTCCACTTT. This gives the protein CSASPGGNYNSPLHF.

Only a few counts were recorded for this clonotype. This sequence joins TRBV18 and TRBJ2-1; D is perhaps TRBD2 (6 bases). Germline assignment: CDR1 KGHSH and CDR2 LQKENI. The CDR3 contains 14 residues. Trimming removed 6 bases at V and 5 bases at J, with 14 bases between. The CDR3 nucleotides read TGTGCCAGCTCGTGGGGACTGGATAACAATGAGCAGTTCTTC. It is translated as CASSWGLDNNEQFF.

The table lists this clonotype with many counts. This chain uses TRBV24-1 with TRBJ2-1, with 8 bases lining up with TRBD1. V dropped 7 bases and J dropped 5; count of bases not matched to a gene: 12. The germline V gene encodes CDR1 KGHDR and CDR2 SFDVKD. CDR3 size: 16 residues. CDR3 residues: CATRGSADRDNNEQFF. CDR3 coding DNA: TGTGCCACCAGGGGGTCCGCGGACAGGGATAACAATGAGCAGTTCTTC.

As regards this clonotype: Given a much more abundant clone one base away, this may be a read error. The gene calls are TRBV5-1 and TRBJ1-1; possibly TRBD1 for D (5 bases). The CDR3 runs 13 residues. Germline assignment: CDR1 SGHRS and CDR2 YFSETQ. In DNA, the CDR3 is TGCGCCAGCTGCTTCGAGGGGAGAACTGAAGCTTTCTTT. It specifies CASCFEGRTEAFF.

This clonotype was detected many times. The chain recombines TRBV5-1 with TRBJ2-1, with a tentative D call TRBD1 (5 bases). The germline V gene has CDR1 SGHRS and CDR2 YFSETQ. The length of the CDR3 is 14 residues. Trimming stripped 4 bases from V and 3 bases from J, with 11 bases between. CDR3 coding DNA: TGCGCCAGCAGCCCGTTGACAGTCTACAATGAGCAGTTCTTC. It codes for CASSPLTVYNEQFF.

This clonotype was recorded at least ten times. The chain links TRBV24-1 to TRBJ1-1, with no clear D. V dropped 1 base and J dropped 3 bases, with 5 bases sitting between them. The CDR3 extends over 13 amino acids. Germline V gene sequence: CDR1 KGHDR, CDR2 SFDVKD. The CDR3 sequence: CATSDFADTEAFF. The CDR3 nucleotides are TGTGCCACCAGTGATTTTGCAGACACTGAAGCTTTCTTT.

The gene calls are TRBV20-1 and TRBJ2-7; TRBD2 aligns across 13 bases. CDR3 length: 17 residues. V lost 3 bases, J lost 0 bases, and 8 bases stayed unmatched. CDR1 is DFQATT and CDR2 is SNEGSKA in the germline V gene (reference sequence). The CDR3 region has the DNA TGCAGTGCTAGTGAAGGACTAGCGGGGGCCTTCTCCTACGAGCAGTACTTC. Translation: CSASEGLAGAFSYEQYF.

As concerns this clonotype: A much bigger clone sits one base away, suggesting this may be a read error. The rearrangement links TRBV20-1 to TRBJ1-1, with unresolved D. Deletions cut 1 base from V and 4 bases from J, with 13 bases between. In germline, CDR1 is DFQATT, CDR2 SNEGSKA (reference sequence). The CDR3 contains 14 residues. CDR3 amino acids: CSARVPRAGTEAFF. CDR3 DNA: TGCAGTGCTAGAGTACCGCGGGCCGGCACTGAAGCTTTCTTT.

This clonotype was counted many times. The CDR3 region has the DNA TGCGCCAGCAGCTTGGGGACAGCTTTGAACACTGAAGCTTTCTTT. It yields the protein CASSLGTALNTEAFF. V gene TRBV5-1 combines with J gene TRBJ1-1; perhaps TRBD1 as D (6 bases). CDR3 length: 15 residues. V lost 0 bases and J lost 0, with 9 bases in between. Germline V lookup: CDR1 SGHRS, CDR2 YFSETQ.

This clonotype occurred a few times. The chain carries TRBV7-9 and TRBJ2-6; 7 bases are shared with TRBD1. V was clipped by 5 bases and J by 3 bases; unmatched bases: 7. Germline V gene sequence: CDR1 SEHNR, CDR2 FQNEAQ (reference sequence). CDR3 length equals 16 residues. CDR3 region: CASSQTGVDGANVLTF. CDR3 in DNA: TGTGCCAGCAGCCAAACAGGGGTCGATGGGGCCAACGTCCTGACTTTC.

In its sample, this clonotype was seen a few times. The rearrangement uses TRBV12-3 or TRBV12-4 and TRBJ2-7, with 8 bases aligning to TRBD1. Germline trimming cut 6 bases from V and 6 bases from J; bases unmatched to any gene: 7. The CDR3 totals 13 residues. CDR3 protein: CASSYLTGGEQYF. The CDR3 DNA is TGTGCCAGCAGCTACTTAACAGGGGGCGAGCAGTACTTC.

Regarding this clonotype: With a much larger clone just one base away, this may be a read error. Written as DNA, the CDR3 is TGTGCCAGCAGCTTGCCGGGACGGGGGATGTACAATGAGCAGTTCTTC. Its translation is CASSLPGRGMYNEQFF. The chain is built from TRBV4-2 and TRBJ2-1; possible D gene TRBD2, 6 bases. V was shortened by 5 bases and J by 4 bases, with 18 bases between the two germline ends. The CDR3 spans 16 residues. CDR1 is LGHNA and CDR2 is YNFKEQ in the germline V gene.

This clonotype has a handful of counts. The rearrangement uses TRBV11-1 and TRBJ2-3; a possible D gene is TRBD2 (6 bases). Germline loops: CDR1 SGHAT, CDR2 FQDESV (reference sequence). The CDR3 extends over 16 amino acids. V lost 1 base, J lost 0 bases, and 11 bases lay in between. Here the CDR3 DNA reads TGTGCCAGCAGCTTAGATGCGGGAACGAGCACAGATACGCAGTATTTT. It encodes CASSLDAGTSTDTQYF.

The CDR3 region has the DNA TGCAGCGCGGCGGGACAACGCTCTGGAAACACCATATATTTT. Its protein product is CSAAGQRSGNTIYF. The chain has TRBV29-1 and TRBJ1-3, with D tentatively TRBD1 (6 bases). Germline V gene lookup returns CDR1 SQVTM and CDR2 ANQGSEA. V dropped 7 bases and J dropped 0 bases, with 13 bases sitting between them. This CDR3 contains 14 residues. The variable domain in full, with the rest retrieved from reference TRBV29-1 and TRBJ1-3, is SAVISQKPSRDICQRGTSLTIQCQVDSQVTMMFWYRQQPGQSLTLIATANQGSEATYESGFVIDKFPISRPNLTFSTLTVSNMSPEDSSIYLCSAAGQRSGNTIYFGEGSWLTVV.

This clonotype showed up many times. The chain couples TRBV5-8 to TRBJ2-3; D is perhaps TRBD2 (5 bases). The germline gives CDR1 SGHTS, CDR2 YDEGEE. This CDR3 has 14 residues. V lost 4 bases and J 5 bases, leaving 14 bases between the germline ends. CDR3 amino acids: CASSKLSGGDTQYF. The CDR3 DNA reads TGTGCCAGCAGCAAGTTGAGTGGAGGAGATACGCAGTATTTT.

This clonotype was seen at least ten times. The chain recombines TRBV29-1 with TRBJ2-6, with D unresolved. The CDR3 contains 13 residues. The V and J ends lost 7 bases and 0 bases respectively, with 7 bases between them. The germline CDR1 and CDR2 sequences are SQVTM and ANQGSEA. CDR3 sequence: CSAVSSGANVLTF. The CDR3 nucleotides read TGCAGCGCCGTAAGCTCTGGGGCCAACGTCCTGACTTTC.

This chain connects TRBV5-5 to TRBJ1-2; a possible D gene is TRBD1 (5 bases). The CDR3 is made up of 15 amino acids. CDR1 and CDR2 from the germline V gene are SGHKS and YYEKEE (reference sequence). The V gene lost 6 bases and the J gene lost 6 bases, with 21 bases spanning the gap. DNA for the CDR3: TGTGCCAGCATCTACGACAGCTTCAATCTTCATGGCTACACCTTC. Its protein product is CASIYDSFNLHGYTF.

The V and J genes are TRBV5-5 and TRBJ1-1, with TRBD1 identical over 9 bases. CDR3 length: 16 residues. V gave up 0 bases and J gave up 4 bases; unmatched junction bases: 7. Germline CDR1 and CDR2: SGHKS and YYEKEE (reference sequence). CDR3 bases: TGTGCCAGCAGCTTGGCCCCCCGACAGGGGGGCACTGAAGCTTTCTTT. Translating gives CASSLAPRQGGTEAFF.

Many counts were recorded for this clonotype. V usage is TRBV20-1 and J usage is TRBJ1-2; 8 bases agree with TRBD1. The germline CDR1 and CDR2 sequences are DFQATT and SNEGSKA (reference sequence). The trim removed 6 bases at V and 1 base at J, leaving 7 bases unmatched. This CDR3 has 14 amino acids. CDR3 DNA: TGCAGTGCAACCCAGGGGGCAAGTAACTATGGCTACACCTTC. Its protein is CSATQGASNYGYTF.

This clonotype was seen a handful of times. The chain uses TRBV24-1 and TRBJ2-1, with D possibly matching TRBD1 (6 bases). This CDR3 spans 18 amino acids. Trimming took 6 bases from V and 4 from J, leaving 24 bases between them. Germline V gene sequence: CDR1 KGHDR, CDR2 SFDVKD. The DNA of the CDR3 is TGTGCCACCAGTATACAGGGTTTGGTTGAGGGGGTATACAATGAGCAGTTCTTC. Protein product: CATSIQGLVEGVYNEQFF.